Described below is a single T cell receptor beta chain sequence and its context. Its antigen is currently unknown. A single base separates this from a much larger clone, so it may be a read error. The sample comes from a study of blood T cells in healthy people across ages. Study information: Per two T cells, template switching captured roughly one barcoded beta molecule.

A sample-barcoded 5' primer and a J-beta primer mix were used in a second PCR of roughly 7 to 11 cycles. Samples each returned at least 2.5 million CDR3-containing paired-end reads. A single record per CDR3 protein comes from TCRdb applying MiXCR to the 5' RACE reads. Among approximately 820,000 distinct CDR3 sequences listed, approximately 44% were seen once. Per sample, a minimum of 7 million PBMCs were isolated. CDR3 length: 14 amino acids. Germline CDR1 LGHNA, CDR2 YSLEER. The study, taken as a whole, reports: Age brought a roughly linear fall in TCR beta diversity measured per million T cells.

The genes are TRBV4-3 and TRBJ2-5; perhaps TRBD1 as D (6 bases). Near its end, the DNA agrees better with TRBJ2-1, so the J call may be wrong. The sequenced sample consisted of blood. The TCR sequence derives from a man aged 55 to 69 in good health. CDR3 bases: TGCGCCAGCAGCCAGGACAGATTCCAAGAGACCCAGTTCTTC. Its protein is CASSQDRFQETQFF.